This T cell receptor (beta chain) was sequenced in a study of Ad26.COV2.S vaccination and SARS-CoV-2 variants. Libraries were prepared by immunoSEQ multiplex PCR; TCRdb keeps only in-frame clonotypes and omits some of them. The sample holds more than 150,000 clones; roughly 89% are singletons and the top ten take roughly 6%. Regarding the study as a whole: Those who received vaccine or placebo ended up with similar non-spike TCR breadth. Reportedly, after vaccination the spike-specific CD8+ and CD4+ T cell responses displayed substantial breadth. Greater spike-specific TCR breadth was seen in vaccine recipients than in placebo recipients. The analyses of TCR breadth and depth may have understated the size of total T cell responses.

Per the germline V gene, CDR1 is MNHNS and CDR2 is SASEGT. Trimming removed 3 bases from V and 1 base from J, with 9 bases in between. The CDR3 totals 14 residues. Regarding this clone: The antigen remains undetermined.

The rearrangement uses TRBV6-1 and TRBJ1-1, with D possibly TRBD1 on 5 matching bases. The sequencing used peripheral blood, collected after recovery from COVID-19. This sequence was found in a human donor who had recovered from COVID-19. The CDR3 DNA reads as TGTGCCAGCAGTGAGGGACCTCAGAACACTGAAGCTTTCTTT. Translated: CASSEGPQNTEAFF.